The 19 T cell receptor beta chains below were found in one sample sequenced in a study of cytomegalovirus exposure and HLA in healthy donors. PCR involved 60 Vbeta and 13 Jbeta primers. Produced via immunoSEQ multiplex PCR; TCRdb's table is partial and in-frame only. Of 120,000 or so clones listed, over 65% are singletons. The sequenced material came from PBMCs. The source is a man younger than 40 in good health and CMV-seronegative.

The chain carries TRBV28 and TRBJ1-5; tentatively, D is TRBD1 (6 bases). The V gene's germline CDR1 is MDHEN and CDR2 SYDVKM. The V end lost 3 bases, the J end lost 2 bases, and 14 bases lay between the germline ends. The CDR3 runs to 16 residues. The CDR3 loop reads CASSFLRGSGNQPQHF. CDR3 DNA sequence: TGTGCCAGCAGTTTCCTCAGGGGATCGGGCAATCAGCCCCAGCATTTT.

The chain carries TRBV28 and TRBJ2-1; a weak D match, TRBD2 (6 bases). CDR3 size: 15 residues. In germline, CDR1 is MDHEN, CDR2 SYDVKM. V was cut by 3 bases and J by 6 bases, with 15 bases left in between. The CDR3 sequence: CASSFFGSGVNEQFF. DNA for the CDR3: TGTGCCAGCAGTTTCTTCGGGAGCGGTGTCAATGAGCAGTTCTTC.

The chain uses TRBV19 and TRBJ2-3; 8 bases line up with TRBD1. V was clipped by 5 bases and J by 2 bases; unmatched bases: 9. CDR3 length: 16 amino acids. Looked up from germline, CDR1 is LNHDA and CDR2 is SQIVND (reference sequence). The CDR3 is CASSPGQGGYTDTQYF. Here the CDR3 DNA reads TGTGCCAGTAGTCCCGGACAGGGAGGCTACACAGATACGCAGTATTTT.

Turning to this clone: One junction end disagrees with the germline gene, perhaps due to a read error. The same CDR3 can be traced to other DNA sequences in this sample. The chain recombines TRBV27 with TRBJ2-7; D is possibly TRBD1 (6 bases). Looked up from germline, CDR1 is MNHEY and CDR2 is SMNVEV (reference sequence). This CDR3 region has 14 residues. DNA for the CDR3: TGTGCCAGCAGTTTATATGGGGGCGCGAACGAGCAGTACTTT. Amino acids: CASSLYGGANEQYF.

The gene calls are TRBV6-5 and TRBJ2-1; the D gene is possibly TRBD2 (5 bases). Deletions cut 2 bases from V and 0 bases from J, with 8 bases between. This CDR3 is 15 amino acids long. Germline V lookup: CDR1 MNHEY, CDR2 SVGAGI. CDR3 DNA: TGTGCCAGCAGTTACAGAGCGGACTCCTACAATGAGCAGTTCTTC. Its translation is CASSYRADSYNEQFF.

V usage is TRBV7-8 and J usage is TRBJ2-4, with a possible D match to TRBD1 (6 bases). The ends were cut back, 4 bases at V and 0 bases at J, with 19 bases in the middle. This CDR3 is 18 amino acids long. Germline V CDR1 and CDR2: SGHVS, FQNEAQ. CDR3 sequence: CASSSRTDTSLAKNIQYF. In nucleotides, the CDR3 is TGTGCCAGCAGCTCGCGGACAGACACCTCCTTAGCCAAAAACATTCAGTACTTC.

The chain combines TRBV19 with TRBJ1-5, with 8 bases that match TRBD1. The CDR3 loop spans 16 amino acids. J lost 0 bases, V lost 7 bases, and 8 bases had no gene match. The germline V gene has CDR1 LNHDA and CDR2 SQIVND (reference sequence). The CDR3 DNA sequence: TGTGCCAGTATGAGGGACAGGTCATATAGCAATCAGCCCCAGCATTTT. Protein product: CASMRDRSYSNQPQHF.

The CDR3 loop reads CASSARDTTRQPQHF. CDR3 in DNA: TGTGCCAGCAGCGCTAGGGACACCACTCGGCAGCCCCAGCATTTT. The V call is TRBV9, the J call TRBJ1-5, with D possibly TRBD1 on 6 matching bases. The V gene lost 3 bases and the J gene lost 7 bases, with 17 bases spanning the gap. Germline CDR1 SGDLS, CDR2 YYNGEE. There are 15 residues in the CDR3.

The rearrangement uses TRBV5-1 and TRBJ2-7, with D hard to call. Germline V lookup: CDR1 SGHRS, CDR2 YFSETQ. V lost 1 base, J lost 4 bases, and 9 bases lay in between. The CDR3 loop spans 13 amino acids. The CDR3 sequence is CASSLTQSYEQYF. CDR3 nucleotides: TGCGCCAGCAGCTTGACACAGAGTTACGAGCAGTACTTC.

The V and J genes are TRBV5-4 and TRBJ2-7; D is uncertain. Germline V gene data show CDR1 as SGHNT and CDR2 as YYREEE (reference sequence). V lost 0 bases to trimming and J lost 1 base, with 8 bases between them. There are 14 residues in the CDR3. The CDR3 region is CASSLEFKSYEQYF. For the CDR3, the DNA is TGTGCCAGCAGCTTGGAATTCAAATCCTACGAGCAGTACTTC.

In regard to this clone: Within the sample, other DNA sequences also encode this same CDR3. The J gene is TRBJ1-6, the V gene TRBV2; D ambiguous. The CDR3 loop spans 15 amino acids. Trimming shortened V by 1 base and J by 4 bases, and 8 bases separated the two germline ends. CDR1 is SNHLY, CDR2 FYNNEI, per germline. The CDR3 reads CASSEEPGYNSPLHF. The CDR3 nucleotides are TGTGCCAGCAGTGAAGAGCCCGGGTATAATTCACCCCTCCACTTT.

This clone was counted only a few times. The rearrangement links TRBV28 to TRBJ2-7; D gene uncertain. This CDR3 comprises 11 residues. CDR1 is MDHEN, CDR2 SYDVKM, per germline. Trimming took off 7 bases at V and 3 bases at J, with 7 bases between the two ends. CDR3 bases: TGTGCCAGCATGAGAGACTACGAGCAGTACTTC. Its protein product is CASMRDYEQYF.

The V and J genes are TRBV9 and TRBJ1-2; a weak D match, TRBD1 (6 bases). This CDR3 region has 14 residues. Germline V gene sequence: CDR1 SGDLS, CDR2 YYNGEE. Trimming removed 4 bases from V and 1 base from J, with 11 bases in between. CDR3 loop: CASSFSDSNYGYTF. As DNA, the CDR3 is TGTGCCAGCAGCTTTTCGGACAGTAACTATGGCTACACCTTC.

This CDR3 is CASSRFSYEQYF. In DNA form, the CDR3 reads TGTGCCAGCAGCCGTTTCTCCTACGAGCAGTACTTC. This sequence joins TRBV7-2 and TRBJ2-7; no firm D call. This CDR3 has 12 amino acids. V gave up 5 bases and J gave up 0 bases, with 5 bases separating them. CDR1 is SGHTA and CDR2 is FQGNSA in the germline V gene.

This clone was seen a few times. The CDR3 spells CASSPTGGPTNYGYTF. DNA for the CDR3: TGTGCCAGCTCTCCTACAGGGGGCCCCACAAACTATGGCTACACCTTC. The chain has TRBV18 and TRBJ1-2, with 9 bases lining up with TRBD1. Germline lookup yields CDR1 KGHSH and CDR2 LQKENI. The CDR3 covers 16 residues. Trimming cost V 6 bases and J 2 bases; bases outside gene matches: 10. The full variable domain, its missing parts supplied by reference TRBV18 and TRBJ1-2, is NAGVMQNPRHLVRRRGQEARLRCSPMKGHSHVYWYRQLPEEGLKFMVYLQKENIIDESGMPKERFSAEFPKEGPSILRIQQVVRGDSAAYFCASSPTGGPTNYGYTFGSGTRLTVV.

The rearrangement joins TRBV7-6 to TRBJ2-7, with a possible D match to TRBD2 (6 bases). Trimming removed 0 bases at V and 1 base at J, with 13 bases between. Germline loops: CDR1 SGHVS, CDR2 FNYEAQ. This CDR3 region has 16 residues. The CDR3 loop reads CASSLARDGGSYEQYF. The CDR3, as DNA: TGTGCCAGCAGCTTAGCTCGGGACGGGGGTTCCTACGAGCAGTACTTC.

This clone has more than one count but fewer than ten. The chain combines TRBV9 with TRBJ1-1; 7 bases fit TRBD1. Germline CDR1 reads SGDLS; CDR2 reads YYNGEE. Trimming removed 4 bases from V and 0 bases from J; junction bases left unmatched: 9. CDR3 length: 16 amino acids. This CDR3 is CASSPGTAAMNTEAFF. CDR3 DNA: TGTGCCAGCAGCCCCGGGACAGCAGCCATGAACACTGAAGCTTTCTTT. Full variable domain (outside the CDR3, taken from reference TRBV9 and TRBJ1-1): DSGVTQTPKHLITATGQRVTLRCSPRSGDLSVYWYQQSLDQGLQFLIQYYNGEERAKGNILERFSAQQFPDLHSELNLSSLELGDSALYFCASSPGTAAMNTEAFFGQGTRLTVV.

The chain joins TRBV1 to TRBJ2-7; whether TRBD2, the table's D call, matches the DNA was not checked. TRBV1 has pseudogene status. This CDR3 is built from 16 residues. The DNA of the CDR3 is TGCACCAGCAGCCAAGGAGGCGGAGCGGGAGGCTACGAGCAGTACTTC. Its translation is CTSSQGGGAGGYEQYF.

The V gene is TRBV9, the J gene TRBJ1-4; no clear D gene. The CDR3 sequence is 13 residues long. The germline V and J ends were trimmed by 2 bases and 8 bases, with 10 bases remaining between them. The germline gives CDR1 SGDLS, CDR2 YYNGEE. The CDR3 DNA sequence: TGTGCCAGCAGCGTGAGGGTGGGCGAAAAACTGTTTTTT. It yields the protein CASSVRVGEKLFF.